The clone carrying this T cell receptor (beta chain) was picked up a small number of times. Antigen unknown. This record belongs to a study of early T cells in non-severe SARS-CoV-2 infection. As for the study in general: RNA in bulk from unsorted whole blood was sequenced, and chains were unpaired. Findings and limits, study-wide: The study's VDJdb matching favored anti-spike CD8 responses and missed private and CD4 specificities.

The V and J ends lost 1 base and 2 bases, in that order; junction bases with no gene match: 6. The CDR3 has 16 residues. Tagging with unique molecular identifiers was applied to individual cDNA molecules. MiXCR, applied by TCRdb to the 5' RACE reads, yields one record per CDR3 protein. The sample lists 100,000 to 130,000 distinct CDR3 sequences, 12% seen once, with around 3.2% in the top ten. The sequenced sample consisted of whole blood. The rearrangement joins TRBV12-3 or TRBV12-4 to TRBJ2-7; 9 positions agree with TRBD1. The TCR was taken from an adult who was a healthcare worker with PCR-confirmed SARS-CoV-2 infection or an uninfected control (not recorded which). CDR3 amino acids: CASSLVLGQGTYEQYF. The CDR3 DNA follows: TGTGCCAGCAGTTTAGTCTTGGGACAGGGAACCTACGAGCAGTACTTC.